One and the same sample provided the 19 T cell receptor beta chains below, sequenced in a study of shared clonotypes between healthy human individuals. Here immunoSEQ multiplex PCR was the method, and the copy in TCRdb shows in-frame clones only, minus some. The table has about 2.4 million clones, 80% to 95% seen once. The sample was naive CD4+ T cells from PBMCs. The subset here: CD45RA+ positively selected. These receptors originate from a man younger than 35 in good health. Some clones in this sample may be carry-over from other donors' samples.

This chain uses TRBV18 with TRBJ1-1, with a possible D match to TRBD1 (6 bases). V was shortened by 3 bases and J by 0 bases, with 17 bases between the two germline ends. CDR3 length: 17 amino acids. The V gene's germline CDR1 is KGHSH and CDR2 LQKENI. CDR3 DNA: TGTGCCAGCTCACCCCCCGGGGGCGCGTTCATGAACACTGAAGCTTTCTTT. This translates into CASSPPGGAFMNTEAFF.

This rearrangement joins TRBV5-1 to TRBJ1-4; D unclear. V shed 4 bases and J shed 3 bases, with 16 bases lying between them. The CDR3 sequence is 16 residues long. Germline assignment: CDR1 SGHRS and CDR2 YFSETQ. CDR3 amino acids: CASSGGFDRANEKLFF. The CDR3, as DNA: TGCGCCAGCAGCGGAGGGTTTGACCGAGCTAATGAAAAACTGTTTTTT.

As concerns this clone: Other nucleotide sequences in the sample specify the same CDR3. The chain is built from TRBV5-1 and TRBJ1-5, with a weak D call TRBD1 (5 bases). This CDR3 has 14 amino acids. The V and J ends lost 1 base and 4 bases respectively, with 9 bases between them. The germline CDR1 and CDR2 sequences are SGHRS and YFSETQ. The chain's CDR3 is CASSLSGGNQPQHF. Here the CDR3 DNA reads TGCGCCAGCAGCTTGTCCGGGGGAAATCAGCCCCAGCATTTT.

V and J are TRBV7-2 and TRBJ2-1; 12 bases are a match to TRBD2. CDR3 length: 15 residues. V was clipped by 5 bases and J by 6 bases; unmatched bases: 5. Germline V gives CDR1 SGHTA, CDR2 FQGNSA. CDR3 protein: CASSPLAGGPNEQFF. CDR3 DNA: TGTGCCAGCAGCCCTCTAGCGGGAGGGCCCAATGAGCAGTTCTTC. The variable domain in full, with the rest retrieved from reference TRBV7-2 and TRBJ2-1, is GAGVSQSPSNKVTEKGKDVELRCDPISGHTALYWYRQSLGQGLEFLIYFQGNSAPDKSGLPSDRFSAERTGGSVSTLTIQRTQQEDSAVYLCASSPLAGGPNEQFFGPGTRLTVL.

The V and J genes are TRBV20-1 and TRBJ2-1; D gene ambiguous. This CDR3 has 11 amino acids. The V end was cut by 1 base, the J end by 15 bases, with 13 bases between. Germline CDR1 is DFQATT and CDR2 is SNEGSKA (reference sequence). The DNA of the CDR3 is TGCAGTGCTAGAGGGGCGCCCCCGGGGTTCTTC. Amino acid sequence: CSARGAPPGFF.

The chain joins TRBV6-5 to TRBJ1-3; TRBD1 might be the D (5 bases). CDR3 size: 13 residues. V was pared by 5 bases and J by 2 bases, with 7 bases between. CDR1 and CDR2 from the germline V gene are MNHEY and SVGAGI. CDR3 region: CASSTGPGNTIYF. CDR3 nucleotide sequence: TGTGCCAGCAGTACAGGACCTGGAAACACCATATATTTT.

The chain recombines TRBV2 with TRBJ1-4, with no clear D. This CDR3 comprises 14 residues. In germline, CDR1 is SNHLY, CDR2 FYNNEI. Trimming pared 6 bases from V and 0 bases from J, leaving 8 bases between. The CDR3 bases are TGTGCCAGCAGACTTGTTGCAACTAATGAAAAACTGTTTTTT. Encoded protein: CASRLVATNEKLFF.

This clone has a handful of counts. This rearrangement joins TRBV11-2 to TRBJ1-1; D is unclear. The CDR3 length is 14 residues. Per germline, CDR1 SGHAT and CDR2 FQNNGV. The germline V and J ends were trimmed by 2 bases and 1 base, with 8 bases remaining between them. In DNA, the CDR3 is TGTGCCAGCAGCTTATGGCACTCGAACACTGAAGCTTTCTTT. Its translation is CASSLWHSNTEAFF.

This sequence joins TRBV28 and TRBJ2-2; D tentatively reads TRBD1 or TRBD2 (5 bases each). V was cut by 7 bases and J by 6 bases, with 15 bases left in between. This CDR3 comprises 14 residues. Looked up from germline, CDR1 is MDHEN and CDR2 is SYDVKM. CDR3 residues: CASTGRPSPGELFF. The CDR3, as DNA: TGTGCCAGCACGGGGCGGCCGAGCCCCGGGGAGCTGTTTTTT.

Notes on this clone: Other DNA sequences in this specimen translate into the identical CDR3. This rearrangement joins TRBV5-4 to TRBJ2-7; 14 nucleotides agree with TRBD2. V was pared by 4 bases and J by 0 bases, with 3 bases of the junction left unmatched. Germline V gene lookup returns CDR1 SGHNT and CDR2 YYREEE (reference sequence). This CDR3 comprises 16 residues. Here the CDR3 DNA reads TGTGCCAGCAGCACCGGACTAGCGGGAGGCTCCTACGAGCAGTACTTC. Amino acid sequence: CASSTGLAGGSYEQYF.

The chain uses TRBV7-9 and TRBJ2-2; TRBD1 is a possible D gene (6 bases). The germline V gene encodes CDR1 SEHNR and CDR2 FQNEAQ (reference sequence). Trimming took off 4 bases at V and 4 bases at J, with 16 bases between the two ends. The length of the CDR3 is 16 residues. The CDR3 is CASSSLPTGLTGELFF. DNA for the CDR3: TGTGCCAGCAGCTCCCTTCCTACAGGGCTCACCGGGGAGCTGTTTTTT.

The chain is built from TRBV9 and TRBJ2-5, with 12 bases identical to TRBD1. Germline V gene lookup returns CDR1 SGDLS and CDR2 YYNGEE. Trimming cost V 3 bases and J 5 bases; bases outside gene matches: 5. The CDR3 sequence is 15 residues long. This CDR3 is CASSASGTGGETQYF. The CDR3, as DNA: TGTGCCAGCAGCGCCTCCGGGACAGGGGGCGAGACCCAGTACTTC.

The chain carries TRBV4-1 and TRBJ1-2; no definite D call. This CDR3 region has 16 residues. Germline-derived CDR1 and CDR2 are MGHRA and YSYEKL. Trimming removed 0 bases from V and 4 bases from J, with 15 bases in between. The CDR3 sequence: CASSQDQYRDLYGYTF. The DNA for the CDR3 is TGCGCCAGCAGCCAAGATCAATATCGAGACCTCTATGGCTACACCTTC.

This rearrangement joins TRBV28 to TRBJ2-1; 8 bases fit TRBD2. The CDR3 length is 15 residues. CDR1 is MDHEN and CDR2 is SYDVKM in the germline V gene. V lost 7 bases to trimming and J lost 9 bases; unmatched junction nucleotides: 14. The CDR3 reads CASTPQGGRTGEQFF. As DNA, the CDR3 is TGTGCCAGCACCCCCCAGGGCGGGAGGACGGGTGAGCAGTTCTTC. Full variable domain (missing parts from reference TRBV28 and TRBJ2-1): DVKVTQSSRYLVKRTGEKVFLECVQDMDHENMFWYRQDPGLGLRLIYFSYDVKMKEKGDIPEGYSVSREKKERFSLILESASTNQTSMYLCASTPQGGRTGEQFFGPGTRLTVL.

This clone was counted a single time. CDR3 sequence (DNA): TGCGCCAGCAGCTTGGCCCGAGGGAGTGGGACAGATACGCAGTATTTT. It yields the protein CASSLARGSGTDTQYF. The chain is built from TRBV5-1 and TRBJ2-3; D possibly corresponds to TRBD2 (5 bases). With 0 bases removed from V and 3 bases from J, the gap between germline ends came to 14 bases. The CDR3 runs 16 residues. The germline CDR1 and CDR2 sequences are SGHRS and YFSETQ.

The chain uses TRBV19 and TRBJ1-1; TRBD1 might be the D (6 bases). Trimming pared 8 bases from V and 6 bases from J, leaving 13 bases between. Germline assignment: CDR1 LNHDA and CDR2 SQIVND (reference sequence). This CDR3 region has 12 residues. CDR3 amino acids: CASRDRYAEAFF. In nucleotides, the CDR3 is TGTGCCAGTCGAGACAGGTACGCTGAAGCTTTCTTT.

This chain uses TRBV6-1 with TRBJ1-5; 9 bases are shared with TRBD1. The CDR3 is made up of 14 amino acids. Germline V gene data show CDR1 as MNHNS and CDR2 as SASEGT. V lost 7 bases to trimming and J lost 4 bases; unmatched junction nucleotides: 5. CDR3 residues: CASTRTGENQPQHF. The CDR3 region has the DNA TGTGCCAGCACGAGGACAGGGGAAAATCAGCCCCAGCATTTT.

The J gene is TRBJ2-1, the V gene TRBV7-9, with D perhaps matching TRBD2 (5 bases). Trimming shortened V by 1 base and J by 0 bases, and 10 bases separated the two germline ends. The CDR3 runs 16 residues. Germline V lookup: CDR1 SEHNR, CDR2 FQNEAQ (reference sequence). CDR3 sequence (DNA): TGTGCCAGCAGCTTAGGAGGGTCCGTCTCCTACAATGAGCAGTTCTTC. This codes for CASSLGGSVSYNEQFF.

About this clone itself: Different DNA sequences within this sample yield the same CDR3. This chain links TRBV28 with TRBJ2-1, with D unresolved. This CDR3 is built from 12 residues. The V and J ends lost 3 bases and 4 bases respectively, with 4 bases between them. Germline V gene sequence: CDR1 MDHEN, CDR2 SYDVKM. In DNA, the CDR3 is TGTGCCAGCAGTTTTTTGTACAATGAGCAGTTCTTC. This codes for CASSFLYNEQFF.